These 7 T cell receptor beta chains came from one sample sequenced in a study of shared clonotypes between healthy human individuals. Repertoires were generated with immunoSEQ multiplex PCR, while TCRdb's copy carries only in-frame clones and drops some. The sample holds roughly 500,000 clones, 76% seen once. Sequencing was performed on PBMCs. Receptors originate from a woman aged 40 to 55 in good health. Some clones in this sample may be carry-over from other donors' samples.

CDR3 sequence (DNA): TGTGCCAGCACCAAATACAGCGGGGGAGACACCGGGGAGCTGTTTTTT. Translation: CASTKYSGGDTGELFF. The chain carries TRBV28 and TRBJ2-2; 8 positions agree with TRBD2. This CDR3 contains 16 residues. Germline V CDR1 and CDR2: MDHEN, SYDVKM. J gave up 3 bases and V 7 bases, and 10 bases lay outside the gene matches.

V gene TRBV19 combines with J gene TRBJ1-5, with 9 positions matching TRBD1. The V and J ends lost 6 bases and 5 bases, in that order; junction bases with no gene match: 8. Germline lookup yields CDR1 LNHDA and CDR2 SQIVND (reference sequence). The CDR3 spans 15 residues. The CDR3 reads CASSLYRGRDQPQHF. CDR3 nucleotide sequence: TGTGCCAGTAGCCTTTACAGGGGGCGCGATCAGCCCCAGCATTTT.

J is TRBJ2-5 and V is TRBV6-1; tentatively, D is TRBD1 (6 bases). The ends were cut back, 6 bases at V and 2 bases at J, with 13 bases in the middle. The germline V gene has CDR1 MNHNS and CDR2 SASEGT. The CDR3 consists of 14 residues. CDR3 protein: CASSRQALQETQYF. The DNA of the CDR3 is TGTGCCAGCAGCCGACAGGCCTTACAAGAGACCCAGTACTTC.

In nucleotides, the CDR3 is TGTGCCAGCAGTGAATTTGGGGGATTCGCCTACGAGCAGTACTTC. Residues: CASSEFGGFAYEQYF. This chain connects TRBV25-1 to TRBJ2-7; D may match TRBD1 or TRBD2 (5 bases each). The CDR3 spans 15 residues. V gave up 1 base and J gave up 2 bases, with 12 bases separating them. Germline-derived CDR1 and CDR2 are MGHDK and SYGVNS.

This clone was counted a few times. The CDR3 end shows no conserved phenylalanine or tryptophan, and so a read error is likely. The rearrangement joins TRBV7-2 to TRBJ2-7, with 7 nucleotides matching TRBD2. CDR1 and CDR2 from the germline V gene are SGHTA and FQGNSA. J gave up 6 bases and V 4 bases, and 12 bases lay outside the gene matches. The CDR3 consists of 15 residues. Here the CDR3 DNA reads TGTGCCAGCAGCTCCCATGGTTCGTCGGGAGGCGAGCAGTACCTC. This sequence encodes CASSSHGSSGGEQYL.

The gene calls are TRBV9 and TRBJ2-7, with TRBD2 matching over 11 bases. Germline trimming cut 4 bases from V and 2 bases from J; bases unmatched to any gene: 5. CDR3 size: 15 residues. CDR1 SGDLS and CDR2 YYNGEE come from the germline V gene. CDR3: CASSPRLAGTYEQYF. CDR3 nucleotide sequence: TGTGCCAGCAGCCCCCGACTAGCGGGGACCTACGAGCAGTACTTC.

The chain links TRBV6-1 to TRBJ1-4; D is perhaps TRBD1 (5 bases). V lost 7 bases to trimming and J lost 6 bases, with 12 bases between them. CDR1 and CDR2 (germline): MNHNS, SASEGT. The CDR3 extends over 13 amino acids. CDR3: CASTGAPDEKLFF. The CDR3 DNA reads as TGTGCCAGCACCGGGGCGCCAGATGAAAAACTGTTTTTT.